These 20 T cell receptor beta chains came from one sample sequenced in a study of blood T cell repertoires in COVID-19. Using immunoSEQ multiplex PCR, the repertoire was profiled, and TCRdb retains in-frame clones only, with some absent. This table has just over 300,000 clones, 90% appearing once. The sequencing input was PBMCs or T cells enriched from blood (not recorded which). The source is a woman under 30 with acute COVID-19.

The chain links TRBV14 to TRBJ1-6, with 8 bases aligning to TRBD1. V lost 0 bases to trimming and J lost 9 bases; unmatched junction nucleotides: 7. Germline-derived CDR1 and CDR2 are SGHDN and FVKESK. This CDR3 spans 16 amino acids. The CDR3 bases are TGTGCCAGCAGCCAAGAAAGGCGGACAGGGATTTCACCCCTCCACTTT. Protein: CASSQERRTGISPLHF.

V usage is TRBV30 and J usage is TRBJ2-2; TRBD2 matches 12 bases. CDR3 length equals 16 residues. The V gene end was trimmed by 0 bases and the J gene end by 6 bases; junction bases not matched to a gene: 5. Germline assignment: CDR1 GTSNPN and CDR2 SVGIG (reference sequence). CDR3 region: CAWSVGASGRAGELFF. CDR3 DNA sequence: TGTGCCTGGAGTGTAGGGGCTAGCGGGAGGGCCGGGGAGCTGTTTTTT. Supplemented by reference TRBV30 and TRBJ2-2, the full variable domain reads SQTIHQWPATLVQPVGSPLSLECTVEGTSNPNLYWYRQAAGRGLQLLFYSVGIGQISSEVPQNLSASRPQDRQFILSSKKLLLSDSGFYLCAWSVGASGRAGELFFGEGSRLTVL.

V usage is TRBV13 and J usage is TRBJ2-1, with TRBD2 as a possible D gene (6 bases). The V and J ends lost 10 bases and 6 bases respectively, with 10 bases between them. Germline values: CDR1 PRHDT, CDR2 FYEKMQ (reference sequence). The CDR3 is made up of 11 amino acids. DNA of the CDR3: TGTGCCACCGGGGAGGTCAATGAGCAGTTCTTC. Residues: CATGEVNEQFF.

The rearrangement uses TRBV7-9 and TRBJ2-5; the D is unclear. The CDR3 runs to 14 residues. CDR1 is SEHNR and CDR2 is FQNEAQ in the germline V gene (reference sequence). The germline V and J ends were trimmed by 5 bases and 1 base, with 11 bases remaining between them. The CDR3: CASSPRVSQETQYF. CDR3 bases: TGTGCCAGCAGCCCCCGAGTTTCCCAAGAGACCCAGTACTTC.

The V gene is TRBV2, the J gene TRBJ2-1; the D gene is possibly TRBD1 (5 bases). Germline V gene lookup returns CDR1 SNHLY and CDR2 FYNNEI. The V gene lost 8 bases and the J gene lost 1 base, with 24 bases spanning the gap. The CDR3 runs to 18 residues. The chain's CDR3 is CASQGFSDRLRSYNEQFF. In DNA, the CDR3 is TGTGCCAGCCAGGGCTTCTCCGATAGATTACGGTCCTACAATGAGCAGTTCTTC.

A remark on this clone: Other nucleotide sequences in the sample specify the same CDR3. This rearrangement joins TRBV27 to TRBJ2-7; D is undetermined. The CDR3 loop spans 13 amino acids. The V gene lost 3 bases and the J gene lost 3 bases, with 9 bases spanning the gap. In germline, CDR1 is MNHEY, CDR2 SMNVEV (reference sequence). DNA of the CDR3: TGTGCCAGCAGTTTCGGAGCCAGCTACGAGCAGTACTTC. Encoded protein: CASSFGASYEQYF.

V usage is TRBV2 and J usage is TRBJ1-2, with 7 bases aligning to TRBD1. From germline, CDR1 is SNHLY and CDR2 FYNNEI. After removal of 5 bases from V and 5 bases from J, the junction contained 11 bases not matched to a gene. The CDR3 extends over 15 amino acids. The CDR3 spells CASSYEGAILYGYTF. CDR3 in DNA: TGTGCCAGCAGTTACGAGGGGGCAATCCTATATGGCTACACCTTC.

The V and J genes are TRBV28 and TRBJ1-5; tentatively, D is TRBD1 (6 bases). The CDR3 has 16 residues. Germline V gene lookup returns CDR1 MDHEN and CDR2 SYDVKM. Trimming took 1 base from V and 2 from J, leaving 12 bases between them. The CDR3 sequence is CASSLSQGFGNQPQHF. In nucleotides, the CDR3 is TGTGCCAGCAGTTTATCACAGGGATTTGGCAATCAGCCCCAGCATTTT.

This clone occurred once. This sequence joins TRBV3-1 (or the pseudogene TRBV3-2) and TRBJ2-7; 10 bases are shared with TRBD2. J was trimmed by 4 bases and V by 1 base; bases with no gene match: 10. The CDR3 extends over 17 amino acids. Germline CDR1 LGHDT, CDR2 YNNKEL (reference sequence). The CDR3 DNA reads as TGTGCCAGCAGCCAAGTGCTAGCGGGAGTTACCGGGTACGAGCAGTACTTC. This encodes CASSQVLAGVTGYEQYF.

This clone occurred once. The V call is TRBV13, the J call TRBJ2-6; 12 bases fit TRBD2. This CDR3 is 18 amino acids long. CDR1 and CDR2 from the germline V gene are PRHDT and FYEKMQ (reference sequence). The V gene end was trimmed by 2 bases and the J gene end by 4 bases; junction bases not matched to a gene: 6. The CDR3 region is CASSLRLAGVGGANVLTF. CDR3 nucleotides: TGTGCCAGCAGCTTAAGACTAGCGGGAGTGGGAGGGGCCAACGTCCTGACTTTC.

This chain uses TRBV28 with TRBJ2-2; D call uncertain. Germline V CDR1 and CDR2: MDHEN, SYDVKM. CDR3 length: 12 residues. The germline V and J ends were trimmed by 5 bases and 3 bases, with 4 bases remaining between them. DNA of the CDR3: TGTGCCAGCAGTATAGACACCGGGGAGCTGTTTTTT. This translates into CASSIDTGELFF.

The count of this clone is one. V usage is TRBV9 and J usage is TRBJ2-7, with 7 bases aligning to TRBD2. J gave up 3 bases and V 0 bases, and 6 bases lay outside the gene matches. CDR3 length: 15 amino acids. Germline V gene data show CDR1 as SGDLS and CDR2 as YYNGEE. Here the CDR3 reads CASSVGSAGIYEQYF. CDR3 DNA sequence: TGTGCCAGCAGCGTAGGATCAGCGGGAATCTACGAGCAGTACTTC.

This chain links TRBV19 with TRBJ2-7, with D perhaps matching TRBD1 (6 bases). CDR3 length: 13 amino acids. Per germline, CDR1 LNHDA and CDR2 SQIVND (reference sequence). V lost 6 bases to trimming and J lost 0 bases, with 9 bases between them. The DNA for the CDR3 is TGTGCCAGTAGCTGGGGGCGCTCCTACGAGCAGTACTTC. As protein: CASSWGRSYEQYF.

The chain uses TRBV5-1 and TRBJ1-1; a weak D match, TRBD1 (5 bases). Trimming removed 4 bases from V and 1 base from J, with 11 bases in between. The CDR3 length is 14 residues. Germline CDR1 and CDR2: SGHRS and YFSETQ. The CDR3 sequence is CASSRSGANTEAFF. CDR3 DNA sequence: TGCGCCAGCAGCCGTAGTGGGGCGAACACTGAAGCTTTCTTT.

The chain employs TRBV3-1 (or the pseudogene TRBV3-2) and TRBJ2-3; D gene ambiguous. V was shortened by 1 base and J by 4 bases, with 6 bases between the two germline ends. Germline values: CDR1 LGHDT, CDR2 YNNKEL (reference sequence). The CDR3 consists of 13 residues. CDR3 coding DNA: TGTGCCAGCAGCCAAGTAAGCCCAGATACGCAGTATTTT. It encodes CASSQVSPDTQYF.

The rearrangement uses TRBV7-3 and TRBJ2-1, with D possibly matching TRBD1 (5 bases). Germline CDR1 reads SGHTA; CDR2 reads FQGTGA. The CDR3 extends over 13 amino acids. V was trimmed by 2 bases and J by 10 bases, leaving 12 bases between them. CDR3 sequence (DNA): TGTGCCAGCAGCTTAGGGGCCTCCCGGGAGCAGTTCTTC. Its protein is CASSLGASREQFF.

CDR3 sequence (DNA): TGTGCCAGCAAAATCCGGGCGGGGGTGAACGGGGAGCTGTTTTTT. This sequence encodes CASKIRAGVNGELFF. The V call is TRBV27, the J call TRBJ2-2, with TRBD2 identical over 7 bases. V lost 7 bases, J lost 7 bases, and 12 bases stayed unmatched. The germline CDR1 and CDR2 sequences are MNHEY and SMNVEV (reference sequence). The CDR3 spans 15 residues.

The chain combines TRBV19 with TRBJ2-6; D possibly corresponds to TRBD1 (5 bases). The germline gives CDR1 LNHDA, CDR2 SQIVND (reference sequence). Trimming removed 5 bases from V and 0 bases from J, with 5 bases in between. CDR3 length: 14 amino acids. The CDR3 DNA is TGTGCCAGTAGTGACAGCTCTGGGGCCAACGTCCTGACTTTC. Protein product: CASSDSSGANVLTF. Supplemented by reference TRBV19 and TRBJ2-6, the full variable domain reads DGGITQSPKYLFRKEGQNVTLSCEQNLNHDAMYWYRQDPGQGLRLIYYSQIVNDFQKGDIAEGYSVSREKKESFPLTVTSAQKNPTAFYLCASSDSSGANVLTFGAGSRLTVL.

The chain employs TRBV7-9 and TRBJ2-7; TRBD2 aligns across 8 bases. CDR3 length: 14 residues. V shed 8 bases and J 0 bases; nucleotides not matched to a gene: 6. Germline V gene lookup returns CDR1 SEHNR and CDR2 FQNEAQ (reference sequence). The CDR3 DNA reads as TGTGCCAGCGGCGAGCGGGGGATCTCCTACGAGCAGTACTTC. This encodes CASGERGISYEQYF.

This clone was observed a few times. The chain links TRBV27 to TRBJ1-2, with D possibly being TRBD1 (6 bases). V gave up 4 bases and J gave up 4 bases, with 10 bases separating them. Germline-derived CDR1 and CDR2 are MNHEY and SMNVEV (reference sequence). The CDR3 length is 13 residues. This chain's CDR3 is CASSSTGFYGYTF. DNA of the CDR3: TGTGCCAGCAGTTCCACAGGGTTCTATGGCTACACCTTC.